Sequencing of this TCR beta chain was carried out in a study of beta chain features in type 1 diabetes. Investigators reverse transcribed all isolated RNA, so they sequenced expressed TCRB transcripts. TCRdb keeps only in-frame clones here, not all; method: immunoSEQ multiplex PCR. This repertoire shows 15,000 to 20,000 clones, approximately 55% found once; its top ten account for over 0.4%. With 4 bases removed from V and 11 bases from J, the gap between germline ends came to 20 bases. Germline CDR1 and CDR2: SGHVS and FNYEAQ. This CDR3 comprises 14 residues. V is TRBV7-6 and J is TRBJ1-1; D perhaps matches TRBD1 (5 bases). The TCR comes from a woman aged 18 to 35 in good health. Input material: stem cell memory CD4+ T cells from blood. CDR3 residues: CASSSTGGVLEAFF. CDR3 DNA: TGTGCCAGCAGCTCCACCGGGGGGGTCCTTGAGGCTTTCTTT.